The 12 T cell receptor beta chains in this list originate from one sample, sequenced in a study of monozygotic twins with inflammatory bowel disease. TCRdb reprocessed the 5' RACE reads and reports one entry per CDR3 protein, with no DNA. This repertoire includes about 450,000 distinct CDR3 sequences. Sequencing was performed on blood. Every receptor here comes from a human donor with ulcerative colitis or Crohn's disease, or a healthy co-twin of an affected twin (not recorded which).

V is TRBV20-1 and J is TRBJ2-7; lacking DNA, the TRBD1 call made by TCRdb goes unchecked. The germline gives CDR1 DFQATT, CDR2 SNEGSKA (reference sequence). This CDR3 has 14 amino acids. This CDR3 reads CSAKPGQGVVEQYF.

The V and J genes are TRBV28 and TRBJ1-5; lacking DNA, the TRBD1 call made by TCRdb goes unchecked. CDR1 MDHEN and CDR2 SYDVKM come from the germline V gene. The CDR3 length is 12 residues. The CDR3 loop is CASAPSFWPQHF.

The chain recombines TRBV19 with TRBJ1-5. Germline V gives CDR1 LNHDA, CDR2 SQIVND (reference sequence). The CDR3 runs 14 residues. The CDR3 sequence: CASNRIQGNQPQHF.

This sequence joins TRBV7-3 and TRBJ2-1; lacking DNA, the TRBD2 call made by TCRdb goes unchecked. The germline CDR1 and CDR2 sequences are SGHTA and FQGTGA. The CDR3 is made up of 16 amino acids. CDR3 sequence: CASSVTSALLYNEQFF. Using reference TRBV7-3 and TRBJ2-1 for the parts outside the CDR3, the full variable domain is GAGVSQTPSNKVTEKGKYVELRCDPISGHTALYWYRQSLGQGPEFLIYFQGTGAADDSGLPNDRFFAVRPEGSVSTLKIQRTERGDSAVYLCASSVTSALLYNEQFFGPGTRLTVL.

The CDR3 spells CASSSQGQGSYEQYF. The chain joins TRBV5-1 to TRBJ2-7. The germline V gene encodes CDR1 SGHRS and CDR2 YFSETQ. This CDR3 has 15 amino acids.

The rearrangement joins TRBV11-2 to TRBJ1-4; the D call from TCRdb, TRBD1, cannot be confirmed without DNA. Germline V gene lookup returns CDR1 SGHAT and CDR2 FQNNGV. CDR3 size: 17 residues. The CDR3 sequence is CASSLVEGAGFNEKLFF.

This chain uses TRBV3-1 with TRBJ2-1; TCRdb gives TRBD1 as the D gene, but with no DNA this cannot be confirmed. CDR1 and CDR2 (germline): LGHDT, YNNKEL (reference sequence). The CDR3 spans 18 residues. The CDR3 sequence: CASSNHPFRDSPYNEQFF.

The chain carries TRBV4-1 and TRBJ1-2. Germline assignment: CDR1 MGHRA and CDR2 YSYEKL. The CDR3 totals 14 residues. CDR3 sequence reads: CASSQDLGDHGYTF.

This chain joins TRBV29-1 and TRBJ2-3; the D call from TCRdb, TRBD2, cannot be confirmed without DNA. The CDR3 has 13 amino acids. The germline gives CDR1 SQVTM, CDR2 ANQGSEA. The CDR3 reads CSVRGPLTDTQYF.

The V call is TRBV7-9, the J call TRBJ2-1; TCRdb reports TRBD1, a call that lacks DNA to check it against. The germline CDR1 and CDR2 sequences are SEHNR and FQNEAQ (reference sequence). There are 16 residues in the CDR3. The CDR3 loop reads CASRSGQAAPSEEQFF. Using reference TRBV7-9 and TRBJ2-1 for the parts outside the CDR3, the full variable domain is DTGVSQNPRHKITKRGQNVTFRCDPISEHNRLYWYRQTLGQGPEFLTYFQNEAQLEKSRLLSDRFSAERPKGSFSTLEIQRTEQGDSAMYLCASRSGQAAPSEEQFFGPGTRLTVL.

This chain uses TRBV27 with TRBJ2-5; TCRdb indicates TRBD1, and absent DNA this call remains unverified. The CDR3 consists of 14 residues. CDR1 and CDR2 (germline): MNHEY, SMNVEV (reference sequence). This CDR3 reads CASSRDRGQETQYF.

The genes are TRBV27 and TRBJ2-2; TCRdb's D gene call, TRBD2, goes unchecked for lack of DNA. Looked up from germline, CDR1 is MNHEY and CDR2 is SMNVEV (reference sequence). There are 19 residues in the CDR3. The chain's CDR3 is CASSSPGTSGILGLGELFF.